One sample yielded the 4 T cell receptor beta chains listed below, sequenced in a study of blood T cell repertoires in COVID-19. Clones were sequenced by immunoSEQ multiplex PCR, and TCRdb holds only the in-frame ones, with some missing. The profile shows 250,000 to 300,000 clones, 65% to 90% of them singletons. Sequencing was carried out using peripheral blood. The receptors originated from a young man with active or convalescent COVID-19.

The chain couples TRBV7-2 to TRBJ2-7; the D is unclear. Deletions cut 5 bases from V and 4 bases from J, with 12 bases between. CDR3 length equals 13 residues. In germline, CDR1 is SGHTA, CDR2 FQGNSA. The CDR3 sequence is CASSLVNPYEQYF. For the CDR3, the DNA is TGTGCCAGCAGCCTAGTTAATCCTTACGAGCAGTACTTC.

The CDR3 here is CASSVVLAGISYNEQFF. The CDR3 DNA reads as TGTGCCAGCAGCGTAGTGCTAGCGGGGATCTCCTACAATGAGCAGTTCTTC. The chain carries TRBV9 and TRBJ2-1, with 9 bases matching TRBD2. This CDR3 has 17 residues. The germline V gene encodes CDR1 SGDLS and CDR2 YYNGEE. The V segment lost 0 bases and the J segment 0 bases; nucleotides outside the gene matches: 4.

This clone was counted a single time. The CDR3 loop reads CASRPTGGFDQPQHF. As DNA, the CDR3 is TGTGCCAGCAGGCCCACAGGGGGATTCGATCAGCCCCAGCATTTT. The rearrangement links TRBV2 to TRBJ1-5, with 8 bases aligning to TRBD1. The CDR3 covers 15 residues. In germline, CDR1 is SNHLY, CDR2 FYNNEI. V dropped 6 bases and J dropped 5; count of bases not matched to a gene: 9. Drawing the rest from reference TRBV2 and TRBJ1-5, the complete variable domain is EPEVTQTPSHQVTQMGQEVILRCVPISNHLYFYWYRQILGQKVEFLVSFYNNEISEKSEIFDDQFSVERPDGSNFTLKIRSTKLEDSAMYFCASRPTGGFDQPQHFGDGTRLSIL.

The sample holds one count of this clone. The rearrangement uses TRBV6-1 and TRBJ1-2; weak D call: TRBD1 (5 bases). Trimming left V 0 bases short and J 4 bases short, with 9 bases between. The germline gives CDR1 MNHNS, CDR2 SASEGT. The CDR3 sequence is 14 residues long. CDR3 residues: CASSEALTAYGYTF. CDR3 in DNA: TGTGCCAGCAGTGAAGCCCTGACAGCCTATGGCTACACCTTC.